This T cell receptor (beta chain) was documented in a study of blood T cell repertoires in COVID-19. Looking at the study overall: Acute and convalescent COVID-19 specimens originated in the United States, Italy and Spain. The analysed material was cDNA or gDNA that came from T cells, B-cell-depleted T cells, or PBMCs.

The CDR3 consists of 19 residues. Original data processing: Using reference gene primer amplification, nucleated cell counts were estimated. Measured with immunoSEQ multiplex PCR; TCRdb has only the in-frame clones, and not every one. V and J calls and clone size are those listed in that table; D and trimming were worked out from the DNA. The sample lists approximately 170,000 clones; more than 70% were seen once. The sample taken for sequencing was peripheral blood. V is TRBV21-1 and J is TRBJ2-1; the table's D gene call, TRBD1, was not cross checked with the DNA. TRBV21-1 is shown as a pseudogene. This sequence originates from a woman of 80 years or more with active or convalescent COVID-19. The CDR3 sequence is CASSESWTGGDLLGNEQFF. The CDR3 DNA is TGTGCCAGCAGCGAAAGTTGGACAGGGGGCGACTTATTAGGCAATGAGCAGTTCTTC.